This T cell receptor beta chain was identified in a study of T cell responses to AZD1222 COVID-19 vaccine. Study outcomes and limitations: It was only after the peak T cell response that any repertoires were sampled. The number of AZD1222 recipients seropositive at baseline was only five or six. Close to half of all spike-specific TCRs reportedly target regions of the variants that are unmutated.

The method was immunoSEQ multiplex PCR; TCRdb's version includes in-frame clones alone and lacks a portion of them. The sample has approximately 130,000 clones; 80% to 95% are singletons. The germline CDR1 and CDR2 sequences are KGHSH and LQKENI. CDR3 length: 16 amino acids. Trimming cost V 4 bases and J 5 bases, with 18 bases left between them. With regard to this clone: Its antigen is as yet unknown.

Sequencing was performed on peripheral blood, taken on day 0 of AZD1222 vaccination. This TCR was recovered from an adult in good health. The chain has TRBV18 and TRBJ2-1; D uncertain. CDR3 DNA: TGTGCCAGCTCACGGAACGACGCTCAAATTGACAATGAGCAGTTCTTC. As protein: CASSRNDAQIDNEQFF.